These 3 T cell receptor beta chains were all obtained from the same sample, sequenced in a study of beta chain features in type 1 diabetes. Reverse transcription of all isolated RNA meant that expressed TCRB transcripts were sequenced. Data came from immunoSEQ multiplex PCR; TCRdb stores just in-frame clones and leaves some out. This sample yields some 410,000 clones, of which 10% to 12% are seen a single time; more than 0.045% belongs to the top ten. Sequenced input: naive CD4+ T cells from blood. These receptors were collected from a young woman in good health.

The chain links TRBV29-1 to TRBJ2-3, with D possibly TRBD2 on 5 matching bases. This CDR3 region has 14 residues. V lost 3 bases and J 2 bases, leaving 12 bases between the germline ends. Per the germline V gene, CDR1 is SQVTM and CDR2 is ANQGSEA. CDR3 bases: TGCAGCGTTGATAATGGACTCAACACAGATACGCAGTATTTT. This sequence encodes CSVDNGLNTDTQYF.

In its sample, this clone was seen a few times. V is TRBV11-2 and J is TRBJ2-3; no firm D call. The ends were cut back, 7 bases at V and 0 bases at J, with 14 bases in the middle. CDR1 SGHAT and CDR2 FQNNGV come from the germline V gene. There are 15 residues in the CDR3. As DNA, the CDR3 is TGTGCCAGCATGCGGAATTTGGATAGCACAGATACGCAGTATTTT. Translated: CASMRNLDSTDTQYF.

The V gene is TRBV14, the J gene TRBJ2-2; no reliable D call. The germline V gene has CDR1 SGHDN and CDR2 FVKESK. The CDR3 spans 15 residues. Trimming took off 1 base at V and 9 bases at J, with 15 bases between the two ends. CDR3 nucleotide sequence: TGTGCCAGCAGCCAAGTAAGAGACCCTACAAGGGAGCTGTTTTTT. Its protein is CASSQVRDPTRELFF.